This entry is about one T cell receptor (beta chain). Its target is unknown. A read error may be the cause here, since a much bigger clone is one base away. The data stem from a study of glioma-infiltrating T cells. TCR alpha and beta CDR3 regions were amplified from RNA using iRepertoire nested multiplex PCR. Tissue mRNA or PBMC total RNA, roughly 90-400 ng, went into one-step reverse transcription and amplification. From the multiplex PCR reads, TCRdb called clonotypes with MiXCR, one entry per CDR3 protein. The table has some 180,000 distinct CDR3 sequences, roughly a third seen once. Study-level results: CDR3 overlap between tissue and blood was very small. Non-neoplastic patients had below-expected tissue-blood divergence, while all gliomas exceeded expectation.

Germline V CDR1 and CDR2: ENHRY, SYGVKD. This CDR3 comprises 15 residues. The origin of this receptor is a human donor with low-grade glioma or glioblastoma, undergoing nonglioma brain surgery, or in good health (not recorded which). The specimen sequenced was glioma tissue, nonneoplastic brain tissue, or PBMCs (not recorded which). The chain recombines TRBV10-3 with TRBJ1-5, with unresolved D. The CDR3 region has the DNA TGTGCCATCAGAGGAGGTCTGGAAAGCAATCACCCCCAGCATTTT. It is translated as CAIRGGLESNHPQHF.